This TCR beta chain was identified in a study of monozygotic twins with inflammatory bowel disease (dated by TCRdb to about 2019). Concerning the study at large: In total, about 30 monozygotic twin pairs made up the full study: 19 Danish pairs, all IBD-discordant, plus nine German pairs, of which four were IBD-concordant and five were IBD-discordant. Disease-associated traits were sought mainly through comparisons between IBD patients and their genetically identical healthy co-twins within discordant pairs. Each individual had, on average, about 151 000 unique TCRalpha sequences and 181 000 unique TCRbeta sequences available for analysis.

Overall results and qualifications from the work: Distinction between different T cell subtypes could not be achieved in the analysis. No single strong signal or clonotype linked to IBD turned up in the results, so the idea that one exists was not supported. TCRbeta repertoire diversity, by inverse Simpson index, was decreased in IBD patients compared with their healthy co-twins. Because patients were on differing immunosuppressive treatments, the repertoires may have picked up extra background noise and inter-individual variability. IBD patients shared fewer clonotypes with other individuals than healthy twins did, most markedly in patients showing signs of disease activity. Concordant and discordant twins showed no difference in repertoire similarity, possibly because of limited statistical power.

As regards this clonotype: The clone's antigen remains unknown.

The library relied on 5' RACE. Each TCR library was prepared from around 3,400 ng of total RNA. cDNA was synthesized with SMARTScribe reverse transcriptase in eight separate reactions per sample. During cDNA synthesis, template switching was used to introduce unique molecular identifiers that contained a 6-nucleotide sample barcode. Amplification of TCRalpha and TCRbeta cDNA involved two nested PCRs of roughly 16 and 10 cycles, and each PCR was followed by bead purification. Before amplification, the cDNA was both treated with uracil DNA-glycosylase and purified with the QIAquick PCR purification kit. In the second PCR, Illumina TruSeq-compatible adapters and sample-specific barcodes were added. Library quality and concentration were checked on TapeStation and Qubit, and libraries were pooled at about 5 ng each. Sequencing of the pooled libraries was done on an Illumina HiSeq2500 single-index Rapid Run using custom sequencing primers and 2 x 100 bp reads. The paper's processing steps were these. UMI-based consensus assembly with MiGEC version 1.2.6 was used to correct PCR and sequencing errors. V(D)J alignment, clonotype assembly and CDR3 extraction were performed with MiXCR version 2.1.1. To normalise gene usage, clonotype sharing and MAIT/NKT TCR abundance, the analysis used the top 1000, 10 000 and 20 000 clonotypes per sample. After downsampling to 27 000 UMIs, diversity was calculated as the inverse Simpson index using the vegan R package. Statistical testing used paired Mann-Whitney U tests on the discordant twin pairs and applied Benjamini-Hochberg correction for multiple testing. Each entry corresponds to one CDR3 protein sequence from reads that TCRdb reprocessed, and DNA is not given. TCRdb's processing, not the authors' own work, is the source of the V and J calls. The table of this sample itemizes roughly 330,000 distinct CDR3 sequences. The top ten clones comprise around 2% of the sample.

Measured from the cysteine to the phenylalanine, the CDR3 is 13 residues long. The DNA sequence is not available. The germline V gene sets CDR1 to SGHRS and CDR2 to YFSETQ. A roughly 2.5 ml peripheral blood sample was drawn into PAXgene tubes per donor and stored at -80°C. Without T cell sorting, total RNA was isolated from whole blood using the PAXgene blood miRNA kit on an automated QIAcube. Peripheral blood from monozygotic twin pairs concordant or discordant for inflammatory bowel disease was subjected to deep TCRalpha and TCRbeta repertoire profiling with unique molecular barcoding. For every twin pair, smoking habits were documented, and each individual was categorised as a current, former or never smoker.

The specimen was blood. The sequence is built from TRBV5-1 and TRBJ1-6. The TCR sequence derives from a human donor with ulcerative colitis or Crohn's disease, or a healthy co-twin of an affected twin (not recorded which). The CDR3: CASSSDFQSPLHF.